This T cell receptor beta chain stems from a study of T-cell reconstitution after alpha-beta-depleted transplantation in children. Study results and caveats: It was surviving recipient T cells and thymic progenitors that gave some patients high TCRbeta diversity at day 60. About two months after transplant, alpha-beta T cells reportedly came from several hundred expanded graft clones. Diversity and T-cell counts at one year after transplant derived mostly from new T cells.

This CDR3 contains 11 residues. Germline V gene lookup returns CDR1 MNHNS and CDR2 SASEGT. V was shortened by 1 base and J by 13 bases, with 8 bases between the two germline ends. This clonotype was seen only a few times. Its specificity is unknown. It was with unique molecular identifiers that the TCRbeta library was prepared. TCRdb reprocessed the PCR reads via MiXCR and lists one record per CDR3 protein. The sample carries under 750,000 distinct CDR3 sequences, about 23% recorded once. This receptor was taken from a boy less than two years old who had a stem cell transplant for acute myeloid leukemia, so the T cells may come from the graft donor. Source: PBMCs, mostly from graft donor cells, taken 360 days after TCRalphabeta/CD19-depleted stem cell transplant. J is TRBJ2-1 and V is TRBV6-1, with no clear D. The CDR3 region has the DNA TGTGCCAGCAGTGAAGTTTATGTACAGTTCTTC. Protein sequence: CASSEVYVQFF.